Following are 13 T cell receptor beta chains from one sample sequenced in a study of T cells in Graves' hyperthyroidism and ophthalmopathy. Researchers took RNA transcripts and amplified the TCR beta CDR3 regions from them. HTBI primers were used for first-round RT-PCR of the TCR CDR3. TCRdb processed the multiplex PCR reads anew with MiXCR; each CDR3 protein has one entry. The repertoire has 300,000 to 450,000 distinct CDR3 sequences, 25% of them found once; the top ten carry roughly 80%. The sequencing input was blood. The origin of the receptors is a man in his fifties or sixties with Graves' hyperthyroidism.

The chain couples TRBV28 to TRBJ1-5; 7 positions match TRBD1. Germline V gene lookup returns CDR1 MDHEN and CDR2 SYDVKM. This CDR3 region has 15 residues. Trimming took 5 bases from V and 4 from J; bases not matched to a gene: 8. The CDR3 protein is CASSRQGFYNQPQHF. Written as DNA, the CDR3 is TGTGCCAGCAGTCGACAGGGTTTTTATAATCAGCCCCAGCATTTT.

The chain employs TRBV7-8 and TRBJ2-1; D gene unclear. From germline, CDR1 is SGHVS and CDR2 FQNEAQ. The CDR3 contains 17 residues. Trimming took off 2 bases at V and 0 bases at J, with 14 bases between the two ends. The CDR3 DNA follows: TGTGCCAGCAGCTTAAGAATGGTGTCGAGCTCCTACAATGAGCAGTTCTTC. Protein: CASSLRMVSSSYNEQFF. Supplemented by reference TRBV7-8 and TRBJ2-1, the full variable domain reads GAGVSQSPRYKVAKRGQDVALRCDPISGHVSLFWYQQALGQGPEFLTYFQNEAQLDKSGLPSDRFFAERPEGSVSTLKIQRTQQEDSAVYLCASSLRMVSSSYNEQFFGPGTRLTVL.

V usage is TRBV6-1 and J usage is TRBJ2-7, with TRBD1 matching over 10 bases. CDR3 length: 16 amino acids. The ends lost 5 bases at V and 6 bases at J; junction bases unmatched: 13. Germline V lookup: CDR1 MNHNS, CDR2 SASEGT. The CDR3 region is CASSLGVTGTGAEQYF. The CDR3 DNA sequence: TGTGCCAGCAGTCTAGGGGTTACCGGGACAGGGGCCGAGCAGTACTTC.

This clonotype appeared a few times. Here the CDR3 reads CASSLPRVAQGEQFF. CDR3 DNA: TGCGCCAGCAGCTTGCCCAGAGTGGCGCAAGGTGAGCAGTTCTTC. The V call is TRBV5-1, the J call TRBJ2-1; the D is unclear. Germline CDR1 is SGHRS and CDR2 is YFSETQ. The CDR3 is 15 residues long. V lost 1 base to trimming and J lost 9 bases, with 17 bases between them.

This clonotype was picked up many times. V gene TRBV2 combines with J gene TRBJ2-3; 9 nucleotides line up with TRBD2. CDR1 is SNHLY, CDR2 FYNNEI, per germline. V shed 5 bases and J 2 bases; nucleotides not matched to a gene: 5. This CDR3 spans 15 amino acids. As DNA, the CDR3 is TGTGCCAGCAGTATAGCGGGAGTTCCCACAGATACGCAGTATTTT. Translating gives CASSIAGVPTDTQYF. Using reference TRBV2 and TRBJ2-3 for the parts outside the CDR3, the full variable domain is EPEVTQTPSHQVTQMGQEVILRCVPISNHLYFYWYRQILGQKVEFLVSFYNNEISEKSEIFDDQFSVERPDGSNFTLKIRSTKLEDSAMYFCASSIAGVPTDTQYFGPGTRLTVL.

The V and J genes are TRBV6-2 or TRBV6-3 and TRBJ1-3, with no clear D. The V gene lost 2 bases and the J gene lost 4 bases, with 6 bases spanning the gap. CDR3 length: 13 residues. Germline CDR1 is MNHEY and CDR2 is SVGEGT. The CDR3 spells CASSYTTGNTIYF. The CDR3 nucleotides read TGTGCCAGCAGTTACACTACGGGAAACACCATATATTTT.

This clonotype was picked up a small number of times. The genes are TRBV20-1 and TRBJ2-6; 16 nucleotides match TRBD2. The CDR3 runs to 18 residues. The trim removed 4 bases at V and 0 bases at J, leaving 3 bases unmatched. CDR1 DFQATT and CDR2 SNEGSKA come from the germline V gene (reference sequence). The CDR3 is CSATGLAGGSSGANVLTF. In DNA, the CDR3 is TGCAGTGCTACGGGACTAGCGGGAGGGAGCTCTGGGGCCAACGTCCTGACTTTC.

The table lists this clonotype with a few counts. The chain combines TRBV5-8 with TRBJ1-5; 7 bases fit TRBD1. V was clipped by 4 bases and J by 10 bases; unmatched bases: 14. This CDR3 spans 15 amino acids. The germline V gene has CDR1 SGHTS and CDR2 YDEGEE. Here the CDR3 DNA reads TGTGCCAGCAGCACCGAAGCAGGGGGGCGAGGACCCCAGCATTTT. Translation gives CASSTEAGGRGPQHF.

This clonotype was observed a few times. The rearrangement joins TRBV19 to TRBJ2-1, with 9 bases aligning to TRBD2. This CDR3 comprises 17 residues. CDR1 is LNHDA and CDR2 is SQIVND in the germline V gene (reference sequence). V shed 2 bases and J 6 bases; nucleotides not matched to a gene: 11. The DNA for the CDR3 is TGTGCCAGTAGTATAACGGCGGGAGGGTCCCGATCCAATGAGCAGTTCTTC. This translates into CASSITAGGSRSNEQFF.

In its sample, this clonotype was seen a few times. This chain joins TRBV9 and TRBJ1-1; D is perhaps TRBD1 (5 bases). Germline CDR1 is SGDLS and CDR2 is YYNGEE. This CDR3 has 15 amino acids. The germline V and J ends were trimmed by 0 bases and 2 bases, with 11 bases remaining between them. Here the CDR3 DNA reads TGTGCCAGCAGCGTAGATCAGGGCAGAAACACTGAAGCTTTCTTT. Translating gives CASSVDQGRNTEAFF.

Points on this clonotype: Being one base from a much bigger clone, this may be a read error. The chain recombines TRBV28 with TRBJ2-7; D might be TRBD1 (5 bases). In germline, CDR1 is MDHEN, CDR2 SYDVKM. The CDR3 length is 14 residues. V was cut by 8 bases and J by 0 bases, with 14 bases left in between. CDR3 sequence: CASHRTTTSYEQYF. DNA for the CDR3: TGTGCCAGCCACAGGACAACCACCTCCTACGAGCAGTACTTC. Complete variable domain (other parts from reference TRBV28 and TRBJ2-7): DVKVTQSSRYLVKRTGEKVFLECVQDMDHENMFWYRQDPGLGLRLIYFSYDVKMKEKGDIPEGYSVSREKKERFSLILESASTNQTSMYLCASHRTTTSYEQYFGPGTRLTVT.

This chain connects TRBV6-1 to TRBJ2-3; D possibly corresponds to TRBD1 (5 bases). Trimming cost V 5 bases and J 1 base, with 13 bases left between them. This CDR3 contains 15 residues. Germline lookup yields CDR1 MNHNS and CDR2 SASEGT. The CDR3: CASSPQGIGTDTQYF. CDR3 bases: TGTGCCAGCAGTCCCCAGGGAATTGGCACAGATACGCAGTATTTT.

This clonotype was detected ten times or more. This chain links TRBV6-1 with TRBJ1-5; 9 bases line up with TRBD1. Germline V CDR1 and CDR2: MNHNS, SASEGT. The J segment lost 2 bases and the V segment lost 4 bases, leaving 6 bases of the junction unmatched. This CDR3 is 16 amino acids long. The CDR3, as DNA: TGTGCCAGCAGTGCACACAGGGGGCTAGGCAATCAGCCCCAGCATTTT. Translating gives CASSAHRGLGNQPQHF.